The entry below describes one TCR beta chain. Germline is not matched at one junction end, which may reflect a read error. This sample is part of a study of blood T cell repertoires in COVID-19. Profiled with immunoSEQ multiplex PCR; TCRdb holds only in-frame clones, not every one. The data contain around 250,000 clones, 80% to 90% of them singletons. The CDR3 is 12 residues long. Germline CDR1 reads LGHDT; CDR2 reads YNNKEL (reference sequence). The sample taken for sequencing was PBMCs or T cells enriched from blood (not recorded which). This receptor was taken from a woman between 45 and 65 years old who had recovered from COVID-19. The chain joins TRBV3-1 (or the pseudogene TRBV3-2) to TRBJ2-5; maybe TRBD2 (6 bases). The chain's CDR3 is CASSLGRAPGDF. CDR3 coding DNA: TGTGCCAGCAGCTTAGGAAGGGCCCCGGGGGACTTC.